This record covers a single TCR beta chain. The germline CDR1 and CDR2 sequences are SNHLY and FYNNEI. V lost 6 bases to trimming and J lost 6 bases; unmatched junction nucleotides: 7. CDR3 length: 15 residues. The data derive from a study of technical replicates of blood from several donors. Sequencing was performed with immunoSEQ multiplex PCR; in TCRdb, only in-frame clones are kept and a portion is missing. The repertoire includes 60,000 to 65,000 clones, 80% to 90% of them detected once, and 5% to 5.5% sits in the top ten. Sequencing was done on a sample of PBMCs. This TCR derives from a human donor in good health. Some clones in this sample may be carry-over from other donors' samples. The J gene is TRBJ1-6, the V gene TRBV2; 8 bases line up with TRBD1. CDR3 sequence reads: CASSAQGAINSPLHF. Here the CDR3 DNA reads TGTGCCAGCAGCGCGCAGGGGGCGATTAATTCACCCCTCCACTTT.